This TCR beta chain came from a study of shared clonotypes between healthy human individuals. Trimming removed 7 bases from V and 3 bases from J, with 28 bases in between. This CDR3 region has 18 residues. CDR1 and CDR2 (germline): SGHRS, YFSETQ. A CD45RA+ naive subset and a CD45RA-negative memory subset were split from CD4+ cells. This clone came up once. What it binds is unknown. The method was immunoSEQ multiplex PCR; TCRdb's version includes in-frame clones alone and lacks a portion of them. The sample records more than 2,000,000 clones, 85% to 95% being singletons. General study findings and limits: Naive subsets, compared against memory subsets, generally had larger estimated richness values. About 4.5% of naive CD4 clonotypes were common to several donors.

The origin of this receptor is a man aged 18-30 years in good health. Some clones in this sample may be carry-over from other donors' samples. V is TRBV5-1 and J is TRBJ1-1; D gene uncertain. Sequencing used naive CD4+ T cells from PBMCs. Stated subset: CD45RA+ positively selected. CDR3 residues: CASHFADLKTSVHTEAFF. The CDR3, as DNA: TGCGCCAGCCACTTCGCGGACTTAAAAACTTCTGTGCACACTGAAGCTTTCTTT.